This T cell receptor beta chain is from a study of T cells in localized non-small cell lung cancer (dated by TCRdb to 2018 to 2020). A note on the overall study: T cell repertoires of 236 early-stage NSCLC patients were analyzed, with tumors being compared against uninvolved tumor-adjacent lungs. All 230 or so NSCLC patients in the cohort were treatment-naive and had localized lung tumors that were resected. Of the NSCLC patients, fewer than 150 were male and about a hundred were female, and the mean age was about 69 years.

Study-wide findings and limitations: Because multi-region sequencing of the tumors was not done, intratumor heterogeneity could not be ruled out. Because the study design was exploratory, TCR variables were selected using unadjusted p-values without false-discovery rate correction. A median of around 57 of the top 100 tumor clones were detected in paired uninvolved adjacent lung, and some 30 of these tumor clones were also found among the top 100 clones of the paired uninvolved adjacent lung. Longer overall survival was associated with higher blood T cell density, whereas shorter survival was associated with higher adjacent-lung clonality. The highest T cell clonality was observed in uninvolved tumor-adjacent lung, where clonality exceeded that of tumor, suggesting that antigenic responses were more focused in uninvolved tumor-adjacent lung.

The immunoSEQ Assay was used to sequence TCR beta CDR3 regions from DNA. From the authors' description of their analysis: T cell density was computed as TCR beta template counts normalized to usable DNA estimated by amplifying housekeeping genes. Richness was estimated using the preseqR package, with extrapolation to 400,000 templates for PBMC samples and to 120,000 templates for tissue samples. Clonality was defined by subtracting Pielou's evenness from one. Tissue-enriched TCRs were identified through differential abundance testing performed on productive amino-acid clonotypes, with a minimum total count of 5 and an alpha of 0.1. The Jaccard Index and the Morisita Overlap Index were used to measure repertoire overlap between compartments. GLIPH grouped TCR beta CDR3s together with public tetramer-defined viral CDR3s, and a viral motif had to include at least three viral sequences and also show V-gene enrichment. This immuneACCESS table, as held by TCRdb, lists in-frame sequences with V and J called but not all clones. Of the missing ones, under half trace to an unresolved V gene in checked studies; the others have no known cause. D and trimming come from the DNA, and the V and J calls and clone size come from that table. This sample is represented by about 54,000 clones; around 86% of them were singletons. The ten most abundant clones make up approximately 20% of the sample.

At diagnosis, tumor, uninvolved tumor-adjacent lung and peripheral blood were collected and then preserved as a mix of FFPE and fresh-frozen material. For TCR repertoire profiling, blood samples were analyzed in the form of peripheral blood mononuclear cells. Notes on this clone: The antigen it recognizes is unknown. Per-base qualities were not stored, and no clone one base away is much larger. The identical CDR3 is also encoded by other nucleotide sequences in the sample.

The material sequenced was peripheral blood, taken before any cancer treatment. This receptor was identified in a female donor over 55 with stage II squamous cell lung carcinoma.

CDR3 sequence: CASSPGTGAYNEQFF. The DNA sequence is given as TGTGCCAGCAGCCCCGGGACAGGGGCGTACAATGAGCAGTTCTTC. The rearranged segments are TRBV7-9 and TRBJ2-1, and 10 junctional nucleotides match TRBD1. The CDR3 starts with the cysteine, ends with the phenylalanine, and has 15 residues. The sequence is cut down to CDR3 DNA, 45 bases in frame from base 1. The germline V gene (reference sequence) specifies SEHNR as CDR1 and FQNEAQ as CDR2. Trimming takes 5 bases off V and 4 bases off J; junction bases not matched to a gene: 5.